This T cell receptor (beta chain) was documented in a study of blood T cells in healthy people across ages. PCR was performed a second time for roughly 7 to 12 cycles using a sample-barcoded 5' primer and a J-beta primer mix. TCRdb reprocessed the 5' RACE reads with MiXCR, giving one entry per CDR3 protein. The table records about 800,000 distinct CDR3 sequences, roughly 25% of them present only once. Germline V gene data show CDR1 as LNHDA and CDR2 as SQIVND (reference sequence). This CDR3 contains 16 residues. Germline trimming cut 3 bases from V and 2 bases from J; bases unmatched to any gene: 8. Healthy Caucasian individuals from Russia aged about 6 to 90 were enrolled as donors. The same sample was also used in a study of T cells of mothers and their children. As that study records: Maternal samples each gave over 9.5 million TCR beta CDR3 reads, and child samples around 3.2 million each.

The receptor comes from a boy aged 5-17 years in good health. The chain recombines TRBV19 with TRBJ2-7; 9 bases align to TRBD1. Sequences were obtained from blood. The CDR3 protein is CASSIGTGNIPYEQYF. The CDR3 DNA reads TGTGCCAGTAGTATCGGGACAGGGAATATCCCCTACGAGCAGTACTTC.